Listed below are T cell receptor beta chains from one sample, sequenced in a study of cytomegalovirus exposure and HLA in healthy donors. Sequencing was performed with immunoSEQ multiplex PCR; in TCRdb, only in-frame clones are kept and a portion is missing. The sample contains around 140,000 clones, 8.9% of which appear only once. Sequencing used PBMCs. The receptor source for this set is a woman between 35 and 50 years old in good health and CMV-seropositive. The CDR3 runs from the conserved cysteine through the conserved F or W. A D gene is named only where the DNA matches it firmly. The size field is filled for only some rows; it gives once, few, many or a size class.

v_gene: TRBV13
abundance: .
d_gene: TRBD2
j_gene: TRBJ2-5
CDR3aa: CASSSGGRLAVSQETQYF
CDR3nt: TGTGCCAGCAGCTCCGGAGGGCGACTAGCGGTGTCCCAAGAGACCCAGTACTTC

v_gene: TRBV5-1
abundance: .
d_gene: .
j_gene: TRBJ1-3
CDR3aa: CASSLQGFGGNTIYF
CDR3nt: TGCGCCAGCAGCTTGCAGGGTTTTGGCGGAAACACCATATATTTT

v_gene: TRBV5-1
abundance: few
d_gene: .
j_gene: TRBJ2-5
CDR3aa: CASSRWYFGAAQETQYF
CDR3nt: TGCGCCAGCAGCCGCTGGTATTTTGGAGCCGCTCAAGAGACCCAGTACTTC

v_gene: TRBV5-6
abundance: few
d_gene: .
j_gene: TRBJ1-2
CDR3aa: CASSLTVNYGYTF
CDR3nt: TGTGCCAGCAGCCTGACAGTAAACTATGGCTACACCTTC

v_gene: TRBV19
abundance: .
d_gene: TRBD1
j_gene: TRBJ1-2
CDR3aa: CASSTHRGARNYGYTF
CDR3nt: TGTGCCAGTAGTACCCACAGGGGCGCAAGGAACTATGGCTACACCTTC

v_gene: TRBV5-1
abundance: few
d_gene: TRBD2
j_gene: TRBJ2-2
CDR3aa: CASSLEGPSGLRTTGELFF
CDR3nt: TGCGCCAGCAGCTTGGAAGGTCCTAGCGGGTTACGGACCACCGGGGAGCTGTTTTTT

v_gene: TRBV5-6
abundance: .
d_gene: TRBD2
j_gene: TRBJ2-3
CDR3aa: CASSLRGGPTDTQYF
CDR3nt: TGTGCCAGCAGCTTGCGCGGGGGGCCCACAGATACGCAGTATTTT

v_gene: TRBV11-2
abundance: .
d_gene: .
j_gene: TRBJ1-1
CDR3aa: CASSLESGYTEAFF
CDR3nt: TGTGCCAGCAGCTTAGAGTCAGGGTACACCGAAGCTTTCTTT

v_gene: TRBV6-1
abundance: few
d_gene: .
j_gene: TRBJ2-5
CDR3aa: CASSKDREETQYF
CDR3nt: TGTGCCAGCAGTAAGGACAGAGAAGAGACCCAGTACTTC

v_gene: TRBV19
abundance: few
d_gene: TRBD1
j_gene: TRBJ1-5
CDR3aa: CASRYGTDRSQPQHF
CDR3nt: TGTGCCAGCCGCTACGGGACAGACAGAAGTCAGCCCCAGCATTTT

v_gene: TRBV11-3
abundance: .
d_gene: TRBD2
j_gene: TRBJ2-2
CDR3aa: CASSFRLGLAGETGELFF
CDR3nt: TGTGCCAGCAGCTTCCGACTTGGACTAGCGGGGGAGACCGGGGAGCTGTTTTTT

v_gene: TRBV13
abundance: few
d_gene: TRBD1
j_gene: TRBJ1-1
CDR3aa: CASSSSGQGRTEAFF
CDR3nt: TGTGCCAGCAGCTCCTCTGGACAGGGAAGGACTGAAGCTTTCTTT

v_gene: TRBV13
abundance: .
d_gene: .
j_gene: TRBJ1-2
CDR3aa: CASSLQTAQFDGYTF
CDR3nt: TGTGCCAGCAGCCTCCAGACAGCCCAATTCGATGGCTACACCTTC

v_gene: TRBV2
abundance: .
d_gene: TRBD1
j_gene: TRBJ1-1
CDR3aa: CARQGNTEAFF
CDR3nt: TGTGCTCGACAGGGAAACACTGAAGCTTTCTTT

v_gene: TRBV5-6
abundance: many
d_gene: TRBD1
j_gene: TRBJ2-4
CDR3aa: CASSLGTGSIQYF
CDR3nt: TGTGCCAGCAGCTTGGGGACAGGGAGCATTCAGTACTTC

v_gene: TRBV19
abundance: .
d_gene: .
j_gene: TRBJ1-2
CDR3aa: CASSTLRQNYGYTF
CDR3nt: TGTGCCAGTAGTACTCTACGACAGAACTATGGCTACACCTTC

v_gene: TRBV6-1
abundance: few
d_gene: TRBD2
j_gene: TRBJ2-3
CDR3aa: CASSASGGITDTQYF
CDR3nt: TGTGCCAGCAGTGCGAGCGGGGGGATCACAGATACGCAGTATTTT

v_gene: TRBV2
abundance: .
d_gene: .
j_gene: TRBJ2-3
CDR3aa: CASKDGISRDTQYF
CDR3nt: TGTGCCAGCAAAGACGGGATTTCGAGAGATACGCAGTATTTT

v_gene: TRBV6-1
abundance: few
d_gene: TRBD1
j_gene: TRBJ2-3
CDR3aa: CASSEWTGRTDTQYF
CDR3nt: TGTGCCAGCAGTGAGTGGACAGGGAGGACAGATACGCAGTATTTT

v_gene: TRBV5-4
abundance: few
d_gene: .
j_gene: TRBJ2-3
CDR3aa: CASSFGSGGAITDTQYF
CDR3nt: TGTGCCAGCAGCTTTGGGTCTGGCGGGGCGATCACAGATACGCAGTATTTT

v_gene: TRBV5-1
abundance: .
d_gene: .
j_gene: TRBJ1-5
CDR3aa: CASSLDVRGSNQPQHF
CDR3nt: TGCGCCAGCAGCTTGGATGTCAGGGGAAGCAATCAGCCCCAGCATTTT

v_gene: TRBV5-1
abundance: .
d_gene: .
j_gene: TRBJ2-3
CDR3aa: CASSRTALTDTQYF
CDR3nt: TGCGCCAGCAGCCGGACTGCTCTCACAGATACGCAGTATTTT

v_gene: TRBV18
abundance: .
d_gene: .
j_gene: TRBJ1-6
CDR3aa: CASSPGGGSPLHF
CDR3nt: TGTGCCAGCTCACCAGGGGGCGGTTCACCCCTCCACTTT

v_gene: TRBV7-8
abundance: few
d_gene: TRBD2
j_gene: TRBJ2-5
CDR3aa: CASSISGGRETQYF
CDR3nt: TGTGCCAGCAGCATTAGCGGGGGGCGAGAGACCCAGTACTTC

v_gene: TRBV2
abundance: .
d_gene: TRBD1
j_gene: TRBJ1-1
CDR3aa: CASSTGVGSGTTEAFF
CDR3nt: TGTGCCAGCAGTACAGGGGTGGGTTCGGGCACCACTGAAGCTTTCTTT